These 3 T cell receptor beta chains originate from one sample sequenced in a study of blood T cell repertoires in COVID-19. Here immunoSEQ multiplex PCR was the method, and the copy in TCRdb shows in-frame clones only, minus some. Of approximately 190,000 clones listed, around nine tenths were seen once; the top ten hold roughly 5.5%. The sequenced material came from peripheral blood. These receptors were obtained from a man in his forties or fifties with active or convalescent COVID-19.

This chain joins TRBV6-5 and TRBJ1-2; 8 bases align to TRBD1. This CDR3 contains 12 residues. CDR1 is MNHEY and CDR2 is SVGAGI in the germline V gene. The V segment lost 7 bases and the J segment 8 bases; nucleotides outside the gene matches: 6. The CDR3 loop reads CASTQTGDGYTF. CDR3 bases: TGTGCCAGCACCCAGACAGGGGACGGCTACACCTTC.

The rearrangement links TRBV5-1 to TRBJ1-2, with D perhaps TRBD1 (6 bases). CDR3 size: 15 residues. The germline V gene has CDR1 SGHRS and CDR2 YFSETQ. V lost 0 bases and J 7 bases, leaving 16 bases between the germline ends. CDR3 sequence reads: CASSLEQGSNPGYTF. The CDR3 DNA is TGCGCCAGCAGCTTGGAACAGGGTAGCAATCCTGGCTACACCTTC.

The CDR3 loop is CATSAGDSYEQYF. DNA for the CDR3: TGTGCCACCAGCGCAGGGGACTCCTACGAGCAGTACTTC. The rearrangement links TRBV15 to TRBJ2-7; a weak D match, TRBD1 (6 bases). Germline CDR1 and CDR2: LNHNV and YYDKDF (reference sequence). The CDR3 contains 13 residues. V was shortened by 5 bases and J by 0 bases, with 8 bases between the two germline ends.